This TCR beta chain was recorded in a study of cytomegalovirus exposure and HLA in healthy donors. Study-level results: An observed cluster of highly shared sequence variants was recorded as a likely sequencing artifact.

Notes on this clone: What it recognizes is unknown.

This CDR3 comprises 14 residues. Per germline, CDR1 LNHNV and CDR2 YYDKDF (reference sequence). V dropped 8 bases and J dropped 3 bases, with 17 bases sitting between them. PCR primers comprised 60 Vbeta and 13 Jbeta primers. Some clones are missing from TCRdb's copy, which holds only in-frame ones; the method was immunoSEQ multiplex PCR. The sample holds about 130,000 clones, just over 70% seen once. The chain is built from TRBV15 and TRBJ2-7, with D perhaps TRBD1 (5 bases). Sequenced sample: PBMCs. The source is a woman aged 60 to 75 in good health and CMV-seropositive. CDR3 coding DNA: TGTGCCACCTTTTCCGCTACAGGTTACTACGAGCAGTACTTC. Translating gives CATFSATGYYEQYF.